The 15 T cell receptor beta chains given below trace back to one sample, sequenced in a study of T cell responses to AZD1222 COVID-19 vaccine. Clones were sequenced by immunoSEQ multiplex PCR, and TCRdb holds only the in-frame ones, with some missing. The sample lists fewer than 150,000 clones; 90% were seen once. Specimen: peripheral blood, collected on day 0 of AZD1222 vaccination. These receptors all stem from an adult in good health.

The chain combines TRBV5-1 with TRBJ1-1; D ambiguous. V was cut by 0 bases and J by 2 bases, with 14 bases left in between. Germline loops: CDR1 SGHRS, CDR2 YFSETQ. The CDR3 length is 16 residues. The CDR3 DNA is TGCGCCAGCAGCTTGGCCATCGGCAGCATTAACACTGAAGCTTTCTTT. Translation: CASSLAIGSINTEAFF.

The chain has TRBV12-5 and TRBJ2-1; tentative D call: TRBD2 (5 bases). Trimming removed 1 base at V and 4 bases at J, with 17 bases between. The germline V gene encodes CDR1 LGHNT and CDR2 FRNRAP. This CDR3 spans 17 amino acids. CDR3 bases: TGTGCTAGTGGTTTGGCACGAGGGCTTGAAGGTTACAATGAGCAGTTCTTC. Translation gives CASGLARGLEGYNEQFF.

This clone was detected a few times. The chain has TRBV6-4 and TRBJ2-7; a weak D match, TRBD2 (6 bases). The CDR3 contains 14 residues. V lost 4 bases and J 6 bases, leaving 16 bases between the germline ends. Germline V gene sequence: CDR1 MRHNA, CDR2 SNTAGT. CDR3 residues: CASSVAGSSSEQYF. In nucleotides, the CDR3 is TGTGCCAGCAGTGTTGCGGGGAGTTCGTCCGAGCAGTACTTC.

This rearrangement joins TRBV6-4 to TRBJ2-3, with D unresolved. Per germline, CDR1 MRHNA and CDR2 SNTAGT. CDR3 length: 14 amino acids. V was trimmed by 0 bases and J by 8 bases, leaving 12 bases between them. The CDR3: CASSDSPGRGTQYF. CDR3 bases: TGTGCCAGCAGTGACTCTCCGGGCCGCGGTACGCAGTATTTT.

This chain connects TRBV6-4 to TRBJ2-6; the D call may be TRBD1 or TRBD2 (6 bases each). Trimming removed 2 bases at V and 4 bases at J, with 12 bases between. The length of the CDR3 is 16 residues. Germline V gene lookup returns CDR1 MRHNA and CDR2 SNTAGT. CDR3 bases: TGTGCCAGCAGTGACGGTGGGGGGCGCGGGGCCAACGTCCTGACTTTC. Translating it yields CASSDGGGRGANVLTF.

The chain joins TRBV6-6 to TRBJ2-2, with D perhaps TRBD2 (5 bases). The CDR3 has 13 residues. V lost 5 bases to trimming and J lost 5 bases, with 9 bases between them. Germline V gene sequence: CDR1 MNHNY, CDR2 SVGAGI (reference sequence). CDR3 DNA sequence: TGTGCCAGCAGTACTAGGTTGACCGGGGAGCTGTTTTTT. This gives the protein CASSTRLTGELFF.

The rearrangement links TRBV3-1 (or the pseudogene TRBV3-2) to TRBJ2-1, with D possibly matching TRBD1 (6 bases). The CDR3 runs 16 residues. V lost 6 bases and J 0 bases, leaving 15 bases between the germline ends. CDR1 is LGHDT, CDR2 YNNKEL, per germline (reference sequence). The chain's CDR3 is CASSRPGQRSYNEQFF. CDR3 sequence (DNA): TGTGCCAGCAGTCGGCCGGGACAACGCTCCTACAATGAGCAGTTCTTC.

The rearrangement joins TRBV18 to TRBJ2-7; D not resolved. Trimming cost V 0 bases and J 1 base, with 4 bases left between them. The CDR3 spans 13 residues. The germline CDR1 and CDR2 sequences are KGHSH and LQKENI. CDR3 sequence reads: CASSPPSSYEQYF. In DNA form, the CDR3 reads TGTGCCAGCTCACCACCTTCGTCCTACGAGCAGTACTTC.

The chain recombines TRBV27 with TRBJ2-7, with a tentative D call TRBD2 (5 bases). The CDR3 sequence is 14 residues long. Germline lookup yields CDR1 MNHEY and CDR2 SMNVEV (reference sequence). Trimming cost V 3 bases and J 3 bases, with 12 bases left between them. The DNA of the CDR3 is TGTGCCAGCAGTTTGGGAGACGGATACTACGAGCAGTACTTC. The encoded protein is CASSLGDGYYEQYF.

This chain uses TRBV6-2 or TRBV6-3 with TRBJ1-5; 12 positions agree with TRBD1. V was pared by 6 bases and J by 3 bases, with 9 bases of the junction left unmatched. The CDR3 has 17 residues. Germline values: CDR1 MNHEY, CDR2 SVGEGT. This CDR3 reads CASSPLRGQGANQPQHF. CDR3 nucleotides: TGTGCCAGCAGCCCCCTCCGGGGACAGGGGGCCAATCAGCCCCAGCATTTT.

The rearrangement joins TRBV20-1 to TRBJ1-2, with D tentatively TRBD1 (5 bases). The V gene lost 3 bases and the J gene lost 4 bases, with 9 bases spanning the gap. This CDR3 is 12 amino acids long. Germline values: CDR1 DFQATT, CDR2 SNEGSKA (reference sequence). Here the CDR3 reads CSASQGSYGYTF. In DNA form, the CDR3 reads TGCAGTGCTAGTCAGGGTAGCTATGGCTACACCTTC.

This clone was detected only once. The rearrangement uses TRBV2 and TRBJ2-7, with 7 bases fitting TRBD2. The CDR3 is 13 amino acids. Germline CDR1 SNHLY, CDR2 FYNNEI. The V and J ends lost 10 bases and 2 bases, in that order; junction bases with no gene match: 8. CDR3 nucleotide sequence: TGTGCCACTAAGACTAGCCCAACCTACGAGCAGTACTTC. It specifies CATKTSPTYEQYF.

The chain links TRBV10-3 to TRBJ1-1; no clear D gene. Trimming removed 2 bases from V and 5 bases from J, with 18 bases in between. The CDR3 extends over 16 amino acids. The germline V gene encodes CDR1 ENHRY and CDR2 SYGVKD. DNA of the CDR3: TGTGCCATCAGTGAGATTCTTTGGGAGGAAGGTACTGAAGCTTTCTTT. Translated, it gives CAISEILWEEGTEAFF.

This sequence joins TRBV6-2 or TRBV6-3 and TRBJ1-5; D not certain. Trimming pared 3 bases from V and 3 bases from J, leaving 18 bases between. Germline V gene data show CDR1 as MNHEY and CDR2 as SVGEGT. The CDR3 consists of 17 residues. This CDR3 is CASSYGLTISNNQPQHF. The CDR3, as DNA: TGTGCCAGCAGTTATGGATTGACAATATCGAACAATCAGCCCCAGCATTTT.

This clone is labeled medium-sized. The chain recombines TRBV4-2 with TRBJ2-6; D might be TRBD1 (6 bases). CDR1 LGHNA and CDR2 YNFKEQ come from the germline V gene. V was cut by 3 bases and J by 1 base, with 13 bases left in between. CDR3 length equals 17 residues. CDR3 in amino acids: CASSHGDTGSGANVLTF. For the CDR3, the DNA is TGTGCCAGCAGCCATGGGGACACAGGGTCTGGGGCCAACGTCCTGACTTTC.